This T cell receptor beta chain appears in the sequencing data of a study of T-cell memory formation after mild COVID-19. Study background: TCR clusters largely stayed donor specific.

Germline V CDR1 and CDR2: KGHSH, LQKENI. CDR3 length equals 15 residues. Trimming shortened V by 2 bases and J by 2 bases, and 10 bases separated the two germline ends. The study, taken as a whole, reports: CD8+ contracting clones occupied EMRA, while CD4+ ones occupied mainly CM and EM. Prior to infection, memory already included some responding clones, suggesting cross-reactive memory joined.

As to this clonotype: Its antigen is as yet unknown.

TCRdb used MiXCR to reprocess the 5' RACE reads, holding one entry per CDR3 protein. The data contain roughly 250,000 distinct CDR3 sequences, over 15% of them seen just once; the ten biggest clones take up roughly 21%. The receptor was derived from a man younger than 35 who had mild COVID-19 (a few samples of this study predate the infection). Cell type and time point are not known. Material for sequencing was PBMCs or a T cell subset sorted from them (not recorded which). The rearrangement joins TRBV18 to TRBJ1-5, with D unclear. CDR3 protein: CASSPGMEGNQPQHF. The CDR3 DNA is TGTGCCAGCTCACCAGGGATGGAGGGCAATCAGCCCCAGCATTTT.